A single sample is the source of the 20 T cell receptor beta chains below, sequenced in a study of T cell repertoires in cytomegalovirus infection. Each CDR3 protein gets one entry after TCRdb re-called the reads with MiXCR. The top ten hold 8.5% to 10% of the sample, which has 200,000 to 300,000 distinct CDR3 sequences, roughly 15% seen once. Source material: PBMCs. All receptors derive from a human donor in good health (CMV status not recorded). Some clones in this sample may be carry-over from other donors' samples.

This clonotype was seen more than once but under ten times. The rearrangement joins TRBV5-1 to TRBJ2-1; 10 positions match TRBD2. The V gene end was trimmed by 4 bases and the J gene end by 2 bases; junction bases not matched to a gene: 21. Germline V gene sequence: CDR1 SGHRS, CDR2 YFSETQ. This CDR3 has 21 residues. DNA of the CDR3: TGCGCCAGCAGCCCCGGACGACGAGGACACCAAGCGGGAGGGACCTACAATGAGCAGTTCTTC. Translation: CASSPGRRGHQAGGTYNEQFF.

This clonotype was detected many times. The genes are TRBV11-3 and TRBJ2-6, with 9 bases that match TRBD2. The CDR3 has 17 residues. The junction had 8 bases not matched to a gene; V was cut back by 4 bases and J by 4 bases. Germline V lookup: CDR1 SGHNT, CDR2 YENEEA. The CDR3 is CASSSEAGGAGANVLTF. The DNA for the CDR3 is TGTGCCAGCAGCTCCGAAGCGGGAGGAGCCGGGGCCAACGTCCTGACTTTC.

This chain links TRBV7-9 with TRBJ2-7; TRBD2 agrees at 7 bases. This CDR3 has 12 residues. Germline V CDR1 and CDR2: SEHNR, FQNEAQ (reference sequence). J lost 3 bases, V lost 10 bases, and 6 bases had no gene match. For the CDR3, the DNA is TGTGCCATACTGACTAGCAGCTACGAGCAGTACTTC. Translating gives CAILTSSYEQYF.

The CDR3 region is CASSMEIGGSDQPQHF. CDR3 coding DNA: TGTGCCAGTAGTATGGAGATCGGGGGGAGCGATCAGCCCCAGCATTTT. V and J are TRBV19 and TRBJ1-5; D might be TRBD1 (5 bases). V was cut by 3 bases and J by 5 bases, with 17 bases left in between. Germline CDR1 is LNHDA and CDR2 is SQIVND (reference sequence). The CDR3 runs 16 residues.

Many counts were recorded for this clonotype. V gene TRBV6-5 combines with J gene TRBJ2-7; D unresolved. The V gene lost 2 bases and the J gene lost 4 bases, with 9 bases spanning the gap. Germline V lookup: CDR1 MNHEY, CDR2 SVGAGI. This CDR3 spans 13 amino acids. CDR3 residues: CASSYRLSYEQYF. The CDR3, as DNA: TGTGCCAGCAGTTACAGGCTCAGTTACGAGCAGTACTTC.

The V and J genes are TRBV28 and TRBJ1-1, with D perhaps TRBD1 (5 bases). Trimming shortened V by 7 bases and J by 4 bases, and 13 bases separated the two germline ends. CDR1 and CDR2 from the germline V gene are MDHEN and SYDVKM. CDR3 size: 13 residues. CDR3 sequence: CASISGTRTEAFF. The CDR3 DNA is TGTGCCAGCATTAGCGGGACCCGCACTGAAGCTTTCTTT. Full variable domain (remainder filled in from reference TRBV28 and TRBJ1-1): DVKVTQSSRYLVKRTGEKVFLECVQDMDHENMFWYRQDPGLGLRLIYFSYDVKMKEKGDIPEGYSVSREKKERFSLILESASTNQTSMYLCASISGTRTEAFFGQGTRLTVV.

Of note for this clonotype: At one end, the junction sequence differs from germline, possibly due to a read error. The chain has TRBV6-2 or TRBV6-3 and TRBJ1-5; the match to TRBD1 covers 7 bases. The CDR3 extends over 14 amino acids. Germline lookup yields CDR1 MNHEY and CDR2 SVGEGT. CDR3 DNA sequence: TGTGCCAGCACGGAGGGGGCGCGGTACGAGCCCCAGCTTTTT. Translation gives CASTEGARYEPQLF.

This clonotype showed up many times. This sequence joins TRBV6-6 and TRBJ2-1; TRBD2 aligns across 8 bases. Germline V CDR1 and CDR2: MNHNY, SVGAGI (reference sequence). J was trimmed by 5 bases and V by 1 base; bases with no gene match: 4. The CDR3 consists of 15 residues. The CDR3 loop is CASSYYSGSNNEQFF. DNA for the CDR3: TGTGCCAGCAGTTACTACAGCGGGAGTAACAATGAGCAGTTCTTC.

This clonotype was counted many times. The V call is TRBV28, the J call TRBJ2-4; 13 bases match TRBD2. In germline, CDR1 is MDHEN, CDR2 SYDVKM. Germline trimming cut 6 bases from V and 2 bases from J; bases unmatched to any gene: 16. The CDR3 sequence is 20 residues long. The CDR3 bases are TGTGCCAGCAGCAAAGACTTACTAGCGGGAGGGCAGTCGACCAAAAACATTCAGTACTTC. Translating it yields CASSKDLLAGGQSTKNIQYF.

This clonotype was observed many times. The chain recombines TRBV11-2 with TRBJ2-3, with 13 bases identical to TRBD2. V shed 4 bases and J 0 bases; nucleotides not matched to a gene: 7. The CDR3 is 18 amino acids. In germline, CDR1 is SGHAT, CDR2 FQNNGV. CDR3 amino acids: CASSSGGGLAGSTDTQYF. The CDR3 DNA reads TGTGCCAGCAGCTCCGGGGGGGGACTAGCGGGGAGCACAGATACGCAGTATTTT.

This clonotype has a handful of counts. This sequence joins TRBV11-2 and TRBJ1-4, with 10 bases that match TRBD1. The CDR3 extends over 15 amino acids. With V trimmed by 6 bases and J by 8 bases, 9 bases remained unmatched. Germline CDR1 and CDR2: SGHAT and FQNNGV. This chain's CDR3 is CASRKPGQGREKLFF. In DNA, the CDR3 is TGTGCCAGCAGAAAACCGGGACAGGGGCGCGAAAAACTGTTTTTT.

As DNA, the CDR3 is TGCGCCAGCAGCTTGGGGACTAGCGGTGGCTCCTACGAGCAGTACTTC. Protein product: CASSLGTSGGSYEQYF. V usage is TRBV5-1 and J usage is TRBJ2-7, with TRBD2 matching over 10 bases. The CDR3 sequence is 16 residues long. The V gene end was trimmed by 0 bases and the J gene end by 0 bases; junction bases not matched to a gene: 3. Germline-derived CDR1 and CDR2 are SGHRS and YFSETQ.

At least ten counts were recorded for this clonotype. This chain connects TRBV10-3 to TRBJ2-7; the match to TRBD2 covers 7 bases. Trimming cost V 6 bases and J 1 base; bases outside gene matches: 9. The V gene's germline CDR1 is ENHRY and CDR2 SYGVKD. CDR3 length equals 15 residues. CDR3 DNA sequence: TGTGCCATCAGAGAACCTCGGGACTATTCCTACGAGCAGTACTTC. It yields the protein CAIREPRDYSYEQYF.

This clonotype was picked up many times. The V gene is TRBV29-1, the J gene TRBJ1-1; D might be TRBD1 (6 bases). CDR1 is SQVTM, CDR2 ANQGSEA, per germline. Trimming cost V 0 bases and J 10 bases, with 12 bases left between them. The CDR3 contains 12 residues. DNA for the CDR3: TGCAGCGTTGAAGATGGGTCCAGGGGAGCTTTCTTT. Amino acids: CSVEDGSRGAFF.

In this sample, this clonotype turned up many times. One end of the junction fails to match germline, which may point to a read error. The J gene is TRBJ2-1, the V gene TRBV7-2; TRBD1 or TRBD2 may be the D gene (5 bases each). Germline CDR1 is SGHTA and CDR2 is FQGNSA. This CDR3 has 14 amino acids. CDR3 loop: CASSRGRAYYEQFF. The CDR3 nucleotides read TGTGCCAGCAGCCGGGGCCGAGCCTACTATGAGCAGTTCTTC.

This clonotype has a count of ten or more. The gene calls are TRBV7-2 and TRBJ2-1; 10 nucleotides line up with TRBD2. This CDR3 is 14 amino acids long. The germline V gene encodes CDR1 SGHTA and CDR2 FQGNSA. The J segment lost 7 bases and the V segment lost 5 bases, leaving 5 bases of the junction unmatched. The CDR3 DNA reads as TGTGCCAGCAGCCTGGGACTAGCGTGGAATGAGCAGTTCTTC. Translated, it gives CASSLGLAWNEQFF.

J is TRBJ1-1 and V is TRBV12-5; D is unclear. V lost 6 bases and J lost 2, with 13 bases in between. CDR3 size: 14 residues. Germline loops: CDR1 LGHNT, CDR2 FRNRAP. This CDR3 reads CASGRRLENTEAFF. Here the CDR3 DNA reads TGTGCTAGTGGCCGCCGACTCGAAAACACTGAAGCTTTCTTT.

This clonotype was found a few times. This rearrangement joins TRBV20-1 to TRBJ2-5; 9 bases map to TRBD1. Germline V lookup: CDR1 DFQATT, CDR2 SNEGSKA (reference sequence). Unmatched junction bases numbered 4, after V lost 5 bases and J lost 3 bases. The CDR3 has 13 amino acids. This CDR3 reads CSALGQGKETQYF. CDR3 DNA sequence: TGCAGTGCTTTGGGACAGGGCAAAGAGACCCAGTACTTC.

This clonotype was counted only a few times. CDR3 DNA sequence: TGTGCCAGCAGCCCCAACACGGAAGGGGACACTGAAGCTTTCTTT. Protein sequence: CASSPNTEGDTEAFF. The genes are TRBV7-9 and TRBJ1-1; TRBD1 is a possible D gene (5 bases). The CDR3 runs to 15 residues. V was cut by 5 bases and J by 3 bases, with 16 bases left in between. CDR1 and CDR2 from the germline V gene are SEHNR and FQNEAQ (reference sequence).

This clonotype came up many times. This chain uses TRBV12-3 or TRBV12-4 with TRBJ2-7; D is ambiguous. The CDR3 runs 12 residues. Between the trimmed V and J ends, which lost 6 bases and 2 bases, there was a span of 8 bases. The CDR3 bases are TGTGCCAGCAGGCAAACTACCTACGAGCAGTACTTC. Encoded protein: CASRQTTYEQYF.